One TCR beta chain is described in this entry. This sample stems from a study of blood T cell repertoires in COVID-19. Study summary: The United States, Italy and Spain were the sources of the acute and convalescent COVID-19 samples. T cells, B-cell-depleted T cells, or PBMCs provided the cDNA or gDNA that served as material.

Sequencing used immunoSEQ multiplex PCR; TCRdb keeps in-frame clones, though not all of them. Here the sample spans around 170,000 clones, around 86% being singletons. Germline CDR1 SGHAT, CDR2 FQNNGV. The V segment lost 1 base and the J segment 8 bases; nucleotides outside the gene matches: 1. The CDR3 totals 15 residues. The source is a middle-aged man with active or convalescent COVID-19. The chain carries TRBV11-2 and TRBJ2-1, with 14 nucleotides matching TRBD2. The sample was peripheral blood. The CDR3 spells CASSLGLAGGDEQFF. The CDR3 nucleotides are TGTGCCAGCAGCTTAGGACTAGCGGGGGGGGATGAGCAGTTCTTC.